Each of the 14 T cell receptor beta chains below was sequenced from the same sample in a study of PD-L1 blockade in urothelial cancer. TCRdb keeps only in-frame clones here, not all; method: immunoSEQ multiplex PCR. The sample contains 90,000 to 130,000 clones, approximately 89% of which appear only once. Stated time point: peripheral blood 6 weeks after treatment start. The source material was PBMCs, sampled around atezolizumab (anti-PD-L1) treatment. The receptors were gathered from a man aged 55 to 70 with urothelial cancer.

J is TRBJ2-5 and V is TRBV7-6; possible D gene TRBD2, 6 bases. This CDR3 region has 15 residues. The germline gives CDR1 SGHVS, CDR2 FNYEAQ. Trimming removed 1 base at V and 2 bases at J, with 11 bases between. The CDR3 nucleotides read TGTGCCAGCAGCTTAGTGGCGGGGAATCAAGAGACCCAGTACTTC. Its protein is CASSLVAGNQETQYF.

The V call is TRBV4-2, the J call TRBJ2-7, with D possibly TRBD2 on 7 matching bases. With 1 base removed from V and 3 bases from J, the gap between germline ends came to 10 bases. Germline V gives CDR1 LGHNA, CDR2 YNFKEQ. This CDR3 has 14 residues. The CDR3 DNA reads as TGTGCCAGCAGCCAAGGGAGGGGGGGCTACGAGCAGTACTTC. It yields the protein CASSQGRGGYEQYF.

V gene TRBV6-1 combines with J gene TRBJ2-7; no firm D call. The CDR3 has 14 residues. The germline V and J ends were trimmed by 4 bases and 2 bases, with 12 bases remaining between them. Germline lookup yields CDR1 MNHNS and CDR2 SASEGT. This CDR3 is CASSGATPTYEQYF. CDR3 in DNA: TGTGCCAGCAGTGGGGCGACACCGACCTACGAGCAGTACTTC.

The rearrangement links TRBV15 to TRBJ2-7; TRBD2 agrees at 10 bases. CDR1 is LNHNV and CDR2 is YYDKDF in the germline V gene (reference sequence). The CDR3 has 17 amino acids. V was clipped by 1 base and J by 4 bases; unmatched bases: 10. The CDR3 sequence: CATSRGLTSGANYEQYF. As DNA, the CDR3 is TGTGCCACCAGCAGAGGTTTAACTAGCGGGGCCAATTACGAGCAGTACTTC.

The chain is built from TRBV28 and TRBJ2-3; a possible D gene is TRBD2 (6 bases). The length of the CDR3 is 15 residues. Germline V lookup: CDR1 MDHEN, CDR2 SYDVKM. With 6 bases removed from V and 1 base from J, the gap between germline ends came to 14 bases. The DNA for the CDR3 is TGTGCCAGCAGAGGAGGGAGCTTTGGCACAGATACGCAGTATTTT. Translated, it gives CASRGGSFGTDTQYF.

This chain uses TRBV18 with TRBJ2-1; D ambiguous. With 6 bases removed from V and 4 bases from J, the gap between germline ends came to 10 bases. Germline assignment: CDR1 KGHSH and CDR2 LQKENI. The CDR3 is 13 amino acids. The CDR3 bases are TGTGCCAGCTCCAACAGTCTGTACAATGAGCAGTTCTTC. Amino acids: CASSNSLYNEQFF.

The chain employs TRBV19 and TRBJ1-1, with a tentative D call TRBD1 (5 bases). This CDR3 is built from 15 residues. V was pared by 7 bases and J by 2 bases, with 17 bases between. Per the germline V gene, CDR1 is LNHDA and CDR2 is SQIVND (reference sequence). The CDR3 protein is CASTPGVAINTEAFF. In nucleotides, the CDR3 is TGTGCCAGTACCCCGGGGGTGGCGATCAACACTGAAGCTTTCTTT.

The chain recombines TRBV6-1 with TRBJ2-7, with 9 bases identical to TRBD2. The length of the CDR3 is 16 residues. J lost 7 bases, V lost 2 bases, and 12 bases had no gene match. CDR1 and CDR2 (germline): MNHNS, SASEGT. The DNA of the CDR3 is TGTGCCAGCAGTGAATCCGGCGGGGGGGCCTCAAGTGAGCAGTACTTC. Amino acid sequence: CASSESGGGASSEQYF.

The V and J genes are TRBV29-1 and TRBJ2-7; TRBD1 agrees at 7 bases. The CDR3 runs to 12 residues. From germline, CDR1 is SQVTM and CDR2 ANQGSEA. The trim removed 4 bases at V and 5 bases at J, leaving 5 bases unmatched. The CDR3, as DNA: TGCAGCGTTGGACAGGGTCCCAACGAGCAGTACTTC. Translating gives CSVGQGPNEQYF.

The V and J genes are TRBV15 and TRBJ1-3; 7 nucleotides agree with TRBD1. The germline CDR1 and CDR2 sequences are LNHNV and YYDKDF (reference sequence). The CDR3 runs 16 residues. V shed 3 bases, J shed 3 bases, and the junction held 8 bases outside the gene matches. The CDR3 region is CATSRARQGLGNTIYF. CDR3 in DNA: TGTGCCACCAGCAGGGCCAGACAGGGCCTTGGAAACACCATATATTTT.

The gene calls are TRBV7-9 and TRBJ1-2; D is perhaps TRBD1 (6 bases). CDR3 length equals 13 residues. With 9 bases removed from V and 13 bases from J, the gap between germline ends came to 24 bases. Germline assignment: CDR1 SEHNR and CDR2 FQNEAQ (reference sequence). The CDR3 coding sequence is TGTGCCAGTGCTCTCGGTACAGGGTTCTCGACCACCTTC. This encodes CASALGTGFSTTF.

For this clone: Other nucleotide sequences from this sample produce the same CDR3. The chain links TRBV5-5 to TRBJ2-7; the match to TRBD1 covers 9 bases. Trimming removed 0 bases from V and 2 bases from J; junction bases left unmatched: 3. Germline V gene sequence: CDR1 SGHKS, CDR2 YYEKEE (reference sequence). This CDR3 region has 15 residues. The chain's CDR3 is CASSLGGQGPYEQYF. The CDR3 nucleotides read TGTGCCAGCAGCTTGGGGGGACAGGGTCCCTACGAGCAGTACTTC.

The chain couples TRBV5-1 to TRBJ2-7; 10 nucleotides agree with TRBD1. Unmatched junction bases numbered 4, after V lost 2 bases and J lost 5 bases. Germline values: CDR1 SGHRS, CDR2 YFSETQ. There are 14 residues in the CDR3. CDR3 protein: CASSLGTGVDEQYF. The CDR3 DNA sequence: TGCGCCAGCAGCTTAGGGACAGGGGTGGACGAGCAGTACTTC.

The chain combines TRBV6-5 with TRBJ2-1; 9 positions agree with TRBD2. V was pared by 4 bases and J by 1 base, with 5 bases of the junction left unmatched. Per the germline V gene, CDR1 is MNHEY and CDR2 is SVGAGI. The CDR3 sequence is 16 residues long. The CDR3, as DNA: TGTGCCAGCAGTTGGAGCGGGGGGCTTTCCTACAATGAGCAGTTCTTC. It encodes CASSWSGGLSYNEQFF.